The clone carrying this T cell receptor beta chain showed up just a few times. With 1 base removed from V and 4 bases from J, the gap between germline ends came to 11 bases. The CDR3 has 14 residues. From germline, CDR1 is SGHNT and CDR2 YYREEE (reference sequence). For the second PCR, which ran for 7 to 11 cycles, a sample-barcoded 5' primer and a J-beta primer mix were used. TCRdb re-called the 5' RACE reads through MiXCR, storing one row per CDR3 protein. The data show some 560,000 distinct CDR3 sequences, with roughly a quarter seen just once and approximately 3.7% held by the top ten. This sample is part of a study of blood T cells in healthy people across ages. The donors, aged roughly 6 to 90, were healthy Caucasians from Russia. Each sample provided at least 6 micrograms of extracted total RNA. The same sample was also studied in work on T cells of mothers and their children.

This receptor was identified in a boy under 10 years old in good health. V gene TRBV5-4 combines with J gene TRBJ1-2, with a possible D match to TRBD1 (6 bases). Sequencing was carried out using blood. This CDR3 is CASSLNRVPYGYTF. As DNA, the CDR3 is TGTGCCAGCAGCTTGAACAGGGTCCCCTATGGCTACACCTTC.